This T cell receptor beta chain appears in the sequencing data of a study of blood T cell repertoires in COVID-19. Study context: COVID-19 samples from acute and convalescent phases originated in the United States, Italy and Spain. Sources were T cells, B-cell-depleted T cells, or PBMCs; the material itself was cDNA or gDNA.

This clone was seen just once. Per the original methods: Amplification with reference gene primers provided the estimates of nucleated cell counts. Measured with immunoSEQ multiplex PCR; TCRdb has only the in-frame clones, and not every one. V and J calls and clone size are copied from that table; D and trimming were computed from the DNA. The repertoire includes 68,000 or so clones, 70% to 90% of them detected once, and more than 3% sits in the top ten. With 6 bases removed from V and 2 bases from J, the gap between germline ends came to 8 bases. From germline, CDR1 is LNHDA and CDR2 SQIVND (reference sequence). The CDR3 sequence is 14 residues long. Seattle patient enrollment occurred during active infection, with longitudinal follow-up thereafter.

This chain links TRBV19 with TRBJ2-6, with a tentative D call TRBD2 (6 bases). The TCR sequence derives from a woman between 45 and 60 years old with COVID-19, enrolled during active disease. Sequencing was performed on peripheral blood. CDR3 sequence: CASRWGAGANVLTF. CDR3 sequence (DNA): TGTGCCAGTAGATGGGGGGCTGGGGCCAACGTCCTGACTTTC.